This T cell receptor beta chain was profiled in a study of T cells in Graves' hyperthyroidism and ophthalmopathy. Amplification of TCR beta CDR3 regions used RNA as the template. TCR CDR3 regions were first amplified by RT-PCR with HTBI primers. TCRdb itself ran the multiplex PCR reads through MiXCR, one entry per CDR3 protein. The sample shows about 480,000 distinct CDR3 sequences, around 15% of them seen only once. This clonotype was recorded at least ten times. With 4 bases removed from V and 0 bases from J, the gap between germline ends came to 7 bases. This CDR3 is 14 amino acids long. Germline CDR1 reads LGHDT; CDR2 reads YNNKEL (reference sequence).

Sequences were obtained from blood. The genes are TRBV3-1 and TRBJ1-5; D is uncertain. The TCR originated in a woman under 30 with Graves' hyperthyroidism. Written as DNA, the CDR3 is TGTGCCAGCAGCCCGGGAGATAGCAATCAGCCCCAGCATTTT. This codes for CASSPGDSNQPQHF.